The present entry profiles one T cell receptor (beta chain) with its context. In TCRdb, the reads were re-called with MiXCR into one record per CDR3 protein. The sample holds fewer than 350,000 distinct CDR3 sequences, 9.5% seen once. This sample was included in a study of T cell repertoires in cytomegalovirus infection. The specimen sequenced was PBMCs. This receptor was taken from a human donor in good health (CMV status not recorded). Some clones in this sample may be carry-over from other donors' samples.

CDR3 loop: CATSDSGTATDTQYF. The CDR3 DNA reads as TGTGCCACCAGTGATTCCGGGACAGCCACAGATACGCAGTATTTT. The chain joins TRBV24-1 to TRBJ2-3, with 7 bases identical to TRBD1. V lost 2 bases to trimming and J lost 2 bases; unmatched junction nucleotides: 3. The CDR3 has 15 residues. Germline V gene sequence: CDR1 KGHDR, CDR2 SFDVKD.